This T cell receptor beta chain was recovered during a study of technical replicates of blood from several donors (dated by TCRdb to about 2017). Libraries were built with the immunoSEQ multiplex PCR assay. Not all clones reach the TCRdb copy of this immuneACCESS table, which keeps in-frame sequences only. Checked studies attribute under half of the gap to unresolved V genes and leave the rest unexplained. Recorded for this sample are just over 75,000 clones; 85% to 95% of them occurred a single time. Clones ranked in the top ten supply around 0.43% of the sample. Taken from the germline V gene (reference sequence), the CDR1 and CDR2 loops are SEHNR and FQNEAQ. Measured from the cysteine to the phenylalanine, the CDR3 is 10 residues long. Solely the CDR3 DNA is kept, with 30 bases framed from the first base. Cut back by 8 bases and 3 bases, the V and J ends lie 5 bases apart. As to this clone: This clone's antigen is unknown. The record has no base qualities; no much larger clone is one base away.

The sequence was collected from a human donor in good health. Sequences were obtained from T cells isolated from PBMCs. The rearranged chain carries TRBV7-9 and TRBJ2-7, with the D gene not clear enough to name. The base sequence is TGTGCCAGCTCCCACTACGAGCAGTACTTC. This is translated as CASSHYEQYF. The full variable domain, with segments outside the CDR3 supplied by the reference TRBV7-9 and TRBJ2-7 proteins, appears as DTGVSQNPRHKITKRGQNVTFRCDPISEHNRLYWYRQTLGQGPEFLTYFQNEAQLEKSRLLSDRFSAERPKGSFSTLEIQRTEQGDSAMYLCASSHYEQYFGPGTRLTVT.